What follows are 17 T cell receptor beta chains derived from one specimen sequenced in a study of beta chain features in type 1 diabetes. The sequenced template was cDNA made from the entire isolated RNA. Data came from immunoSEQ multiplex PCR; TCRdb stores just in-frame clones and leaves some out. The table has just over 600,000 clones, about 16% seen once; the top ten hold 0.09% to 0.095%. The specimen was naive CD4+ T cells from blood. These receptors were taken from a man in his late teens or twenties in good health.

The V gene is TRBV7-2, the J gene TRBJ2-7, with 11 bases that match TRBD1. Germline-derived CDR1 and CDR2 are SGHTA and FQGNSA. The J segment lost 4 bases and the V segment lost 4 bases, leaving 6 bases of the junction unmatched. This CDR3 region has 15 residues. The CDR3 is CASSSPDRGRYEQYF. The CDR3 coding sequence is TGTGCCAGCAGCTCCCCGGACAGGGGGCGGTACGAGCAGTACTTC.

The chain recombines TRBV7-2 with TRBJ2-3; the D is unclear. Trimming took off 0 bases at V and 3 bases at J, with 13 bases between the two ends. The CDR3 runs to 16 residues. Germline assignment: CDR1 SGHTA and CDR2 FQGNSA. The CDR3 DNA follows: TGTGCCAGCAGCTTAGCTCCAGCCTCTAGGACAGATACGCAGTATTTT. Translated, it gives CASSLAPASRTDTQYF. The full variable domain, rest sourced from reference TRBV7-2 and TRBJ2-3, is GAGVSQSPSNKVTEKGKDVELRCDPISGHTALYWYRQSLGQGLEFLIYFQGNSAPDKSGLPSDRFSAERTGGSVSTLTIQRTQQEDSAVYLCASSLAPASRTDTQYFGPGTRLTVL.

This clone was found a few times. J is TRBJ2-2 and V is TRBV7-3, with 10 bases aligning to TRBD1. The CDR3 has 16 residues. V gave up 4 bases and J gave up 2 bases; unmatched junction bases: 4. Germline loops: CDR1 SGHTA, CDR2 FQGTGA. CDR3 DNA: TGTGCCAGCAGCTCAAGACAGGGGGCTAACACCGGGGAGCTGTTTTTT. It yields the protein CASSSRQGANTGELFF. Using reference TRBV7-3 and TRBJ2-2 for the parts outside the CDR3, the full variable domain is GAGVSQTPSNKVTEKGKYVELRCDPISGHTALYWYRQSLGQGPEFLIYFQGTGAADDSGLPNDRFFAVRPEGSVSTLKIQRTERGDSAVYLCASSSRQGANTGELFFGEGSRLTVL.

The rearrangement links TRBV7-8 to TRBJ2-2; 9 nucleotides align to TRBD1. The CDR3 runs to 13 residues. Germline trimming cut 5 bases from V and 13 bases from J; bases unmatched to any gene: 8. The germline V gene has CDR1 SGHVS and CDR2 FQNEAQ. The CDR3 sequence: CASSPGQGDGLFF. CDR3 sequence (DNA): TGTGCCAGCAGCCCGGGACAGGGAGACGGGCTGTTTTTT. Supplemented by reference TRBV7-8 and TRBJ2-2, the full variable domain reads GAGVSQSPRYKVAKRGQDVALRCDPISGHVSLFWYQQALGQGPEFLTYFQNEAQLDKSGLPSDRFFAERPEGSVSTLKIQRTQQEDSAVYLCASSPGQGDGLFFGEGSRLTVL.

This rearrangement joins TRBV10-3 to TRBJ1-5, with 9 bases that match TRBD1. The CDR3 length is 16 residues. CDR1 and CDR2 from the germline V gene are ENHRY and SYGVKD. J gave up 2 bases and V 4 bases, and 6 bases lay outside the gene matches. In nucleotides, the CDR3 is TGTGCCATCAGTGGGGGACAGGGCGGAGGCAATCAGCCCCAGCATTTT. Its translation: CAISGGQGGGNQPQHF.

The chain recombines TRBV27 with TRBJ2-7, with TRBD1 identical over 7 bases. J was trimmed by 0 bases and V by 7 bases; bases with no gene match: 3. CDR1 MNHEY and CDR2 SMNVEV come from the germline V gene (reference sequence). The CDR3 is 13 amino acids. CDR3 sequence (DNA): TGTGCCAGCATCCGACAGGGCTCCTACGAGCAGTACTTC. This translates into CASIRQGSYEQYF.

This chain uses TRBV2 with TRBJ2-7; the D is unclear. This CDR3 has 13 amino acids. Germline assignment: CDR1 SNHLY and CDR2 FYNNEI. V lost 4 bases and J 7 bases, leaving 14 bases between the germline ends. The CDR3 bases are TGTGCCAGCAGTGTCAACCCCAGAGGTGAGCAGTACTTC. It encodes CASSVNPRGEQYF.

Only a few counts were recorded for this clone. The V call is TRBV11-2, the J call TRBJ2-2, with unresolved D. Germline V gives CDR1 SGHAT, CDR2 FQNNGV. Trimming left V 1 base short and J 4 bases short, with 1 base between. This CDR3 region has 12 residues. The CDR3 spells CASSLGTGELFF. CDR3 DNA sequence: TGTGCCAGCAGCTTAGGCACCGGGGAGCTGTTTTTT.

The sample holds a few counts of this clone. V is TRBV5-1 and J is TRBJ2-5; D unresolved. The V end was cut by 0 bases, the J end by 2 bases, with 11 bases between. The germline V gene has CDR1 SGHRS and CDR2 YFSETQ. CDR3 length: 15 residues. CDR3 nucleotides: TGCGCCAGCAGCTTGGCCACGTCTGTTCAAGAGACCCAGTACTTC. It translates to CASSLATSVQETQYF.

This clone showed up just a few times. Other DNA sequences in this specimen translate into the identical CDR3. This chain links TRBV4-2 with TRBJ1-2; weak D call: TRBD1 (5 bases). CDR3 length: 13 amino acids. Germline loops: CDR1 LGHNA, CDR2 YNFKEQ. The V end was cut by 1 base, the J end by 2 bases, with 5 bases between. The CDR3 coding sequence is TGTGCCAGCAGCCAAGCAGGGAACTATGGCTACACCTTC. This gives the protein CASSQAGNYGYTF.

This clone was picked up a small number of times. A read error may produce the germline difference seen at one junction end. V gene TRBV29-1 combines with J gene TRBJ2-1; D remains unclear. Germline V gene lookup returns CDR1 SQVTM and CDR2 ANQGSEA. The CDR3 spans 12 residues. The CDR3 nucleotides read TGCAGCGTCGAATCGAAGGGAATGGGTTCAATCTTC. Translated, it gives CSVESKGMGSIF.

V and J are TRBV9 and TRBJ1-2, with 7 positions matching TRBD1. V lost 3 bases and J lost 0; bases outside the gene matches: 14. The CDR3 is made up of 18 amino acids. Per the germline V gene, CDR1 is SGDLS and CDR2 is YYNGEE. The CDR3 coding sequence is TGTGCCAGCAGCGCCCACCGGGACAGCTTACGTTCTAACTATGGCTACACCTTC. It codes for CASSAHRDSLRSNYGYTF.

The chain couples TRBV9 to TRBJ2-1; 7 bases line up with TRBD2. The CDR3 runs to 16 residues. V was clipped by 1 base and J by 7 bases; unmatched bases: 11. Germline loops: CDR1 SGDLS, CDR2 YYNGEE. In nucleotides, the CDR3 is TGTGCCAGCAGCGTACCAGCCGGGGGGATCTTGAATGAGCAGTTCTTC. This encodes CASSVPAGGILNEQFF.

The chain links TRBV21-1 to TRBJ2-7; the D call TRBD1 from the table was never checked on the DNA. TRBV21-1 constitutes a pseudogene. The CDR3 consists of 15 residues. In DNA form, the CDR3 reads TGTGCCAGCAGCAAAGGACTTGGAGGACAGGGCGACATTCAAGTC. Its translation: CASSKGLGGQGDIQV.

This clone was counted only a few times. The chain joins TRBV18 to TRBJ1-1; the match to TRBD1 covers 9 bases. Germline values: CDR1 KGHSH, CDR2 LQKENI. The CDR3 covers 15 residues. V shed 3 bases, J shed 3 bases, and the junction held 5 bases outside the gene matches. The CDR3 DNA reads TGTGCCAGCTCACCTCAACAGGGGGCGGACACTGAAGCTTTCTTT. Amino acid sequence: CASSPQQGADTEAFF.

This clone occurred a few times. The chain combines TRBV9 with TRBJ1-2; D is possibly TRBD1 (6 bases). Trimming cost V 9 bases and J 2 bases, with 20 bases left between them. CDR1 and CDR2 from the germline V gene are SGDLS and YYNGEE. The CDR3 covers 15 residues. The CDR3 DNA reads as TGTGCCAACCCCCTACCGGGACAAATAAACTATGGCTACACCTTC. This gives the protein CANPLPGQINYGYTF.

This clone has a handful of counts. The gene calls are TRBV2 and TRBJ2-3; D is perhaps TRBD2 (6 bases). The CDR3 has 12 residues. V lost 9 bases, J lost 3 bases, and 10 bases lay in between. Germline lookup yields CDR1 SNHLY and CDR2 FYNNEI. CDR3 coding DNA: TGTGCCAGGGGACTTAAAACAGATACGCAGTATTTT. It yields the protein CARGLKTDTQYF.